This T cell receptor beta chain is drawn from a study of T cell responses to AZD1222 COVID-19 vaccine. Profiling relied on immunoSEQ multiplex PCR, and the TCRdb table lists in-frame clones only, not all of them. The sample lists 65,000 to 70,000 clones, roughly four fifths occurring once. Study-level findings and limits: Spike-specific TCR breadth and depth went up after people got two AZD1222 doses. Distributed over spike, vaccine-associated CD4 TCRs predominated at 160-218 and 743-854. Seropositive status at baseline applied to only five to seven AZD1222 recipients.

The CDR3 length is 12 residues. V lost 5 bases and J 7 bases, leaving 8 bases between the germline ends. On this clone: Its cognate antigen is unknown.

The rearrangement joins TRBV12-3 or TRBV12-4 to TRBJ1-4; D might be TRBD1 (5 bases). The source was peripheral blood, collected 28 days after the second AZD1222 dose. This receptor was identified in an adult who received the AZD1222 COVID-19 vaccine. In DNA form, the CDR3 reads TGTGCCAGCAGTGTTAGGGGTGAAAAACTGTTTTTT. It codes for CASSVRGEKLFF.